The clone carrying this T cell receptor (beta chain) has just one count. What it binds is not known. TCR beta from blood CD8+ and CD4+ T cells was sequenced. The CD8+ and CD4+ T cells were negatively isolated, with the TEMRA cells enriched by FACS. Germline V gene sequence: CDR1 KGHDR, CDR2 SFDVKD. The CDR3 is 16 amino acids. J lost 4 bases, V lost 1 base, and 8 bases had no gene match. This specimen belongs to a study of CD8 T cells in Susac syndrome. RNA, at about 0.45 to 1 ug, was reverse transcribed with random hexamers. Each CDR3 protein gets one entry after TCRdb re-called the immunoSEQ multiplex PCR reads with MiXCR. The data contain around 270,000 distinct CDR3 sequences, 70% to 90% of them singletons. The study's findings and limits: TCR sequencing and HLA analysis covered a relatively small number of individuals.

This rearrangement joins TRBV24-1 to TRBJ2-5; 7 nucleotides agree with TRBD2. Sample: CD8+ T cells from PBMCs. The TCR sequence derives from a human donor with multiple sclerosis. This CDR3 reads CATSDLVAGEVETQYF. The CDR3 DNA reads TGTGCCACCAGTGATTTAGTGGCGGGAGAGGTAGAGACCCAGTACTTC.